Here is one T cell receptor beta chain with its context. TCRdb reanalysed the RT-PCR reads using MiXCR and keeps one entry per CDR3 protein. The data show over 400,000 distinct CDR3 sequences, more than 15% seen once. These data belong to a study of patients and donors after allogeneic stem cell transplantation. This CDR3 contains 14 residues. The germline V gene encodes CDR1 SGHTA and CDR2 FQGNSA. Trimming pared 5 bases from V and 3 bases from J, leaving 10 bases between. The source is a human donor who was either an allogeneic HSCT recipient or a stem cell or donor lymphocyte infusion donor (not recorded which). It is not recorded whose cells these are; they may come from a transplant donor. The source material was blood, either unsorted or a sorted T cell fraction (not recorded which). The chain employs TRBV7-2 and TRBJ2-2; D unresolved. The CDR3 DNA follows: TGTGCCAGCAGCCCAGGACCCTACACCGGGGAGCTGTTTTTT. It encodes CASSPGPYTGELFF.